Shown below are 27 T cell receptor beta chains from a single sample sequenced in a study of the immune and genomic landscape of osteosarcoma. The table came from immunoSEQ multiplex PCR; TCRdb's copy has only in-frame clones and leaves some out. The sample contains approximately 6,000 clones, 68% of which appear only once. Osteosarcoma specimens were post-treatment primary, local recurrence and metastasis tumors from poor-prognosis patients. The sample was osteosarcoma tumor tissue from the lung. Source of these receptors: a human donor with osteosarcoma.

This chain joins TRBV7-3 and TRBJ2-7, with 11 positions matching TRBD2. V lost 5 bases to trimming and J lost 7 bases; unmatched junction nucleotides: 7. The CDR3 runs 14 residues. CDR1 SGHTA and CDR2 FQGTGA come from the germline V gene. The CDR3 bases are TGTGCCAGCAGCCCAAGCCGGACTAGCGGGGAGCAGTACTTC. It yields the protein CASSPSRTSGEQYF.

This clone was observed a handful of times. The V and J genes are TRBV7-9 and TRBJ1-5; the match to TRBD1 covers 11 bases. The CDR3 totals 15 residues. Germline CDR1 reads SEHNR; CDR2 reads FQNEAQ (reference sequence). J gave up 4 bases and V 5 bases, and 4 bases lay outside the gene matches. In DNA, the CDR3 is TGTGCCAGCAGCGGACAGGGGGCAGCGAATCAGCCCCAGCATTTT. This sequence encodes CASSGQGAANQPQHF.

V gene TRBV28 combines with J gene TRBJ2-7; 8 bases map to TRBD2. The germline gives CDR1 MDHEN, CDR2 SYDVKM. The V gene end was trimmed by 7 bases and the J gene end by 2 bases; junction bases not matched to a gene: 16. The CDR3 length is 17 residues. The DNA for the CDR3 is TGTGCCAGCACCCCCTCGGGATGGGGACTAGTTCCCTACGAGCAGTACTTC. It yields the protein CASTPSGWGLVPYEQYF.

The CDR3 loop reads CASSAGGSTGELFF. CDR3 nucleotides: TGTGCCAGCAGCGCCGGAGGGAGCACCGGGGAGCTGTTTTTT. The chain combines TRBV7-3 with TRBJ2-2; D is possibly TRBD2 (6 bases). The CDR3 length is 14 residues. Trimming took off 5 bases at V and 4 bases at J, with 11 bases between the two ends. Germline V gene sequence: CDR1 SGHTA, CDR2 FQGTGA.

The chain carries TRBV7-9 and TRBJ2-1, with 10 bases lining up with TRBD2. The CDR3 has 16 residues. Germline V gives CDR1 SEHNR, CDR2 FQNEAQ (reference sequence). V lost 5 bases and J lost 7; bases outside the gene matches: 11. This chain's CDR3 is CASSNSGRDPSNEQFF. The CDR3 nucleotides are TGTGCCAGCAGCAACAGCGGGAGGGACCCTTCGAATGAGCAGTTCTTC.

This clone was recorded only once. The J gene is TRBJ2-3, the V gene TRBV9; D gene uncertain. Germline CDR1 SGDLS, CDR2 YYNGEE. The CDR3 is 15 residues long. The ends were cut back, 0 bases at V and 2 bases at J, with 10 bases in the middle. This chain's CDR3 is CASSVADRATDTQYF. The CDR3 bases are TGTGCCAGCAGCGTAGCCGACCGGGCCACAGATACGCAGTATTTT.

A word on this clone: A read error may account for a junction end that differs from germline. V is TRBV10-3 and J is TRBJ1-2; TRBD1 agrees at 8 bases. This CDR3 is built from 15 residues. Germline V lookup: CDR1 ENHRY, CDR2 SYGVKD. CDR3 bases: TGTGCCAGCAGTTACGGACAGGGAGGCGATCATGGCTACACCTTC. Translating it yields CASSYGQGGDHGYTF.

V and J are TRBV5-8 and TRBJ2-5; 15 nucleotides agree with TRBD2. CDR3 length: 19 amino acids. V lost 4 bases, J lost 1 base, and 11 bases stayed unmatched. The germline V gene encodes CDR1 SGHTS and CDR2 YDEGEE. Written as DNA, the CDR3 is TGTGCCAGCAGCGCCCCTCCCGGGACTAGCGGGGGGACCCAAGAGACCCAGTACTTC. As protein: CASSAPPGTSGGTQETQYF.

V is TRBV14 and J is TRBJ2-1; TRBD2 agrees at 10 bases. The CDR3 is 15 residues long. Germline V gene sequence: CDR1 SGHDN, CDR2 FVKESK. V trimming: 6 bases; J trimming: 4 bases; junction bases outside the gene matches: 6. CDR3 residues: CASSRVAGGYNEQFF. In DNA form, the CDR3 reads TGTGCCAGCAGTAGGGTAGCGGGAGGATACAATGAGCAGTTCTTC.

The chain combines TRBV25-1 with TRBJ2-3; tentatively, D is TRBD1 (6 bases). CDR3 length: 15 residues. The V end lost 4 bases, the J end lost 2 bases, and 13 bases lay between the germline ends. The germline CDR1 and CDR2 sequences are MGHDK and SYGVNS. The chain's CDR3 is CASSVRGSLTDTQYF. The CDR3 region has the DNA TGTGCCAGCAGTGTCAGGGGCTCCCTCACAGATACGCAGTATTTT. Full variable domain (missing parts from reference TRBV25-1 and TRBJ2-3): EADIYQTPRYLVIGTGKKITLECSQTMGHDKMYWYQQDPGMELHLIHYSYGVNSTEKGDLSSESTVSRIRTEHFPLTLESARPSHTSQYLCASSVRGSLTDTQYFGPGTRLTVL.

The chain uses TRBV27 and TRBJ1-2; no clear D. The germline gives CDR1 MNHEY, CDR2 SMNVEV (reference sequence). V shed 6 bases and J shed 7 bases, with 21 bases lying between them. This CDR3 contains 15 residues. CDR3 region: CASSPNGWPGSGYTF. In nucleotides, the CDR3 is TGTGCCAGCAGCCCTAATGGGTGGCCCGGGAGTGGCTACACCTTC.

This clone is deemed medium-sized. The DNA of the CDR3 is TGTGCCAGCAGCGGTCTGGGGCAACGAGATACGCAGTATTTT. Its translation is CASSGLGQRDTQYF. This chain connects TRBV9 to TRBJ2-3; D may be TRBD1 (5 bases). V was clipped by 3 bases and J by 5 bases, with 13 bases between them. The CDR3 sequence is 14 residues long. From germline, CDR1 is SGDLS and CDR2 YYNGEE.

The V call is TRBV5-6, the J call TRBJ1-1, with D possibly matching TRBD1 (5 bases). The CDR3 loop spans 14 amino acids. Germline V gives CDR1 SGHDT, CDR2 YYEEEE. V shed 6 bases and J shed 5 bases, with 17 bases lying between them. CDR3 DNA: TGTGCCAGCATGCTACAGGTGGGGCATACTGAAGCTTTCTTT. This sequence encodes CASMLQVGHTEAFF.

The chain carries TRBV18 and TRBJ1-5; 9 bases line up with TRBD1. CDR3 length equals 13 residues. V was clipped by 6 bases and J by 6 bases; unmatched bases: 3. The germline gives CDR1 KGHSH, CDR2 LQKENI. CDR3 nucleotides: TGTGCCAGCTCCGGGGGACAGGGTCAGCCCCAGCATTTT. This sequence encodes CASSGGQGQPQHF.

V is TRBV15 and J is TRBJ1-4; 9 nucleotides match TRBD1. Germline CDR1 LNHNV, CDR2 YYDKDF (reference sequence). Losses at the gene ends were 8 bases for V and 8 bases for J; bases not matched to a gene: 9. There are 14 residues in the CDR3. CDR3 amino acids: CATARGQGNEKLFF. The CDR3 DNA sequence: TGTGCCACCGCGAGGGGACAGGGTAACGAAAAACTGTTTTTT.

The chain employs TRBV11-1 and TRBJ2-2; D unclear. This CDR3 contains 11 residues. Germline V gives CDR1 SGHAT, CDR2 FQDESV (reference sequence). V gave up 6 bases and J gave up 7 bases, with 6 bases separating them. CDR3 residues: CASSDHGELFF. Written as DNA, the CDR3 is TGTGCCAGCAGTGATCACGGGGAGCTGTTTTTT.

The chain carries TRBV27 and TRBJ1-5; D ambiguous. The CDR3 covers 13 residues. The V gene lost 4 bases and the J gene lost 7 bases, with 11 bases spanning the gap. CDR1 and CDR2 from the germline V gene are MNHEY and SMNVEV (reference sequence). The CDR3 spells CASSYQGKQPQHF. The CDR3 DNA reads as TGTGCCAGCAGTTACCAAGGGAAGCAGCCCCAGCATTTT.

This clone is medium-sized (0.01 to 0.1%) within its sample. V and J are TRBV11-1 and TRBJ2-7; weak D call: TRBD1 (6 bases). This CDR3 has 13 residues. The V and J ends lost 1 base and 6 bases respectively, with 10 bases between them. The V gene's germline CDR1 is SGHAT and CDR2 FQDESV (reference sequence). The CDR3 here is CASSLGQAFEQYF. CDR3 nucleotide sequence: TGTGCCAGCAGCTTAGGACAGGCGTTCGAGCAGTACTTC.

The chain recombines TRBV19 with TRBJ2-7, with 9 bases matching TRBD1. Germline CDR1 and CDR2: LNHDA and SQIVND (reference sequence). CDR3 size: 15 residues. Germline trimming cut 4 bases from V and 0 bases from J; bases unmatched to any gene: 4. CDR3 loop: CASSSRTGVSYEQYF. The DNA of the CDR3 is TGTGCCAGTAGTAGCCGGACAGGGGTCTCCTACGAGCAGTACTTC. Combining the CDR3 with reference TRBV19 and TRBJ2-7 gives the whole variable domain DGGITQSPKYLFRKEGQNVTLSCEQNLNHDAMYWYRQDPGQGLRLIYYSQIVNDFQKGDIAEGYSVSREKKESFPLTVTSAQKNPTAFYLCASSSRTGVSYEQYFGPGTRLTVT.

CDR3 nucleotides: TGTGCCAGCAGCTTACATCGCGGGGAGCTGTTTTTT. Its protein product is CASSLHRGELFF. This rearrangement joins TRBV7-2 to TRBJ2-2; D unclear. V was pared by 2 bases and J by 7 bases, with 5 bases between. CDR3 size: 12 residues. The germline V gene encodes CDR1 SGHTA and CDR2 FQGNSA.

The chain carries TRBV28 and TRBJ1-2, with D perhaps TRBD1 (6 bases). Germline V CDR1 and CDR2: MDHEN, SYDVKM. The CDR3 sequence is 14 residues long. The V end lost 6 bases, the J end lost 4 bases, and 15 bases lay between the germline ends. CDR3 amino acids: CASSSTGMSYGYTF. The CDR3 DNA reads TGTGCCAGCAGCAGCACAGGGATGAGCTATGGCTACACCTTC.

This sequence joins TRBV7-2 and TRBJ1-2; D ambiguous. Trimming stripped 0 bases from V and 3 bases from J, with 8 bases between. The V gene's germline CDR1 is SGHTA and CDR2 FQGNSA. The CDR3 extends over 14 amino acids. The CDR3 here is CASSLADGYYGYTF. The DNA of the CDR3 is TGTGCCAGCAGCTTAGCCGACGGATACTATGGCTACACCTTC.

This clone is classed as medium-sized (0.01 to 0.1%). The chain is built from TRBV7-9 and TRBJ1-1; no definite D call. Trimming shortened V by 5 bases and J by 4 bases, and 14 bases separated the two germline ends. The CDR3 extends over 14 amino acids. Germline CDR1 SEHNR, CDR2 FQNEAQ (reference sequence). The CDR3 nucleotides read TGTGCCAGCAGCAGAGACAAGGCATCCACTGAAGCTTTCTTT. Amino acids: CASSRDKASTEAFF.

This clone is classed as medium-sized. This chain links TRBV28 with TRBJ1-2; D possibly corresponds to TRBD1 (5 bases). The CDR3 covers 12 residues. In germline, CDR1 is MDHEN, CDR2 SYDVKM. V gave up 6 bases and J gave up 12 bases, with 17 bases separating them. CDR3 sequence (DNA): TGTGCCAGCAGCCAGATGAGGGGAGGGAACACCTTC. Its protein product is CASSQMRGGNTF.

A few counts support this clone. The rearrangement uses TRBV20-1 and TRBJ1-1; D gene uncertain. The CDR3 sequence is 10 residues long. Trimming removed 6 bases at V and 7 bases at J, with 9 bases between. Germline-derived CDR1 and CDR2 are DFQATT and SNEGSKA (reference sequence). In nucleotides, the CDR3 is TGCAGTGCCGAGACCCTTGAAGCTTTCTTT. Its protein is CSAETLEAFF.

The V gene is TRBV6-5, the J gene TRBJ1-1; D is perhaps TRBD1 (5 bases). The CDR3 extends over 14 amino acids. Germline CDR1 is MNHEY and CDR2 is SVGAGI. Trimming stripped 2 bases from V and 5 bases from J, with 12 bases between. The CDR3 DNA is TGTGCCAGCAGTTACGGGGGGGATGGGACTGAAGCTTTCTTT. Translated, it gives CASSYGGDGTEAFF.

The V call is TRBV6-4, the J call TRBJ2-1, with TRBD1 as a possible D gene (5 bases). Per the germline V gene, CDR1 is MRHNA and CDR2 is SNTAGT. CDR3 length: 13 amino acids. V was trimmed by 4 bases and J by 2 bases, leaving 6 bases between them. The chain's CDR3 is CASSGQTYNEQFF. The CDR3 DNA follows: TGTGCCAGCAGTGGACAGACCTACAATGAGCAGTTCTTC.